These T cell receptor beta chains were read from a single sample in a study of shared clonotypes between healthy human individuals. Using immunoSEQ multiplex PCR, the repertoire was profiled, and TCRdb retains in-frame clones only, with some absent. The sample includes roughly 2.5 million clones, over 85% of them seen just once. Sequenced sample: naive CD4+ T cells sorted from blood. The receptor set was obtained from a man aged 18 to 29 in good health. Each CDR3 is given with its conserved first and last residue. Fields, in order: V gene, D gene, clone size, J gene, CDR3 protein, CDR3 DNA. D genes are given only for firm matches. Expanded clones get a size class; other rows say once, few or many, or leave the size out.

V: TRBV2
D: TRBD1
size: NA
J: TRBJ2-7
CDR3: CASSVETGLSTEQYF
DNA: TGTGCCAGCAGTGTTGAGACAGGGCTTTCTACGGAGCAGTACTTC

V: TRBV7-2
D: NA
size: NA
J: TRBJ2-1
CDR3: CASSYGTPGDEQFF
DNA: TGTGCCAGCAGCTACGGGACTCCCGGCGATGAGCAGTTCTTC

V: TRBV5-1
D: NA
size: NA
J: TRBJ1-2
CDR3: CASSSGDYGYTF
DNA: TGCGCCAGCAGCTCCGGGGACTATGGCTACACCTTC

V: TRBV11-3
D: TRBD2
size: NA
J: TRBJ2-5
CDR3: CASSAGLAGETQYF
DNA: TGTGCCAGCAGCGCCGGACTAGCGGGAGAGACCCAGTACTTC

V: TRBV7-9
D: TRBD1
size: NA
J: TRBJ2-7
CDR3: CASSSTDRGPQNQYF
DNA: TGTGCCAGCAGCTCCACGGACAGGGGCCCACAAAATCAGTACTTC

V: TRBV11-2
D: NA
size: NA
J: TRBJ2-1
CDR3: CASSFGTRSYNEQFF
DNA: TGTGCCAGCAGCTTCGGGACAAGAAGCTACAATGAGCAGTTCTTC

V: TRBV6-5
D: NA
size: NA
J: TRBJ1-1
CDR3: CASSLKGGTEAFF
DNA: TGTGCCAGCAGTCTCAAGGGGGGGACTGAAGCTTTCTTT

V: TRBV5-5
D: TRBD1
size: NA
J: TRBJ1-1
CDR3: CASSLGGGEGTEAFF
DNA: TGTGCCAGCAGCTTGGGAGGGGGCGAGGGCACTGAAGCTTTCTTT

V: TRBV11-2
D: NA
size: once
J: TRBJ2-5
CDR3: CASRSIRGRETQYF
DNA: TGTGCCAGCCGGTCTATTCGAGGTCGGGAGACCCAGTACTTC

V: TRBV7-2
D: NA
size: NA
J: TRBJ2-1
CDR3: CASSLLGAGAYNEQFF
DNA: TGTGCCAGCAGCCTCTTAGGAGCGGGTGCCTACAATGAGCAGTTCTTC

V: TRBV11-2
D: NA
size: NA
J: TRBJ1-1
CDR3: CASSLGDTRPYLF
DNA: TGTGCCAGCAGCTTGGGGGACACACGACCTTATTTATTT

V: TRBV7-9
D: TRBD2
size: NA
J: TRBJ2-1
CDR3: CASRPLAGNEQFF
DNA: TGTGCCAGCAGACCACTAGCGGGCAATGAGCAGTTCTTC

V: TRBV30
D: NA
size: NA
J: TRBJ2-2
CDR3: CAWSVRNARSGGELFF
DNA: TGTGCCTGGAGTGTCCGTAACGCGCGGTCAGGCGGGGAGCTGTTTTTT

V: TRBV30
D: TRBD2
size: NA
J: TRBJ2-3
CDR3: CAWSGGLAGHGDTQYF
DNA: TGTGCCTGGAGTGGCGGACTAGCGGGCCATGGGGATACGCAGTATTTT

V: TRBV5-1
D: TRBD1
size: NA
J: TRBJ2-5
CDR3: CASSLAGTDKETQYF
DNA: TGCGCCAGCAGCTTGGCTGGGACAGATAAAGAGACCCAGTACTTC

V: TRBV2
D: NA
size: NA
J: TRBJ2-3
CDR3: CASSAEAADTQYF
DNA: TGTGCCAGCAGTGCCGAAGCGGCAGATACGCAGTATTTT

V: TRBV10-3
D: NA
size: NA
J: TRBJ2-7
CDR3: CAISDDSTFTDF
DNA: TGTGCCATCAGTGATGACTCAACCTTTACAGACTTC

V: TRBV21-1
D: NA
size: NA
J: TRBJ2-7
CDR3: CASSPRLAGGPFRFYEQYF
DNA: TGTGCCAGCAGCCCACGACTAGCGGGGGGGCCCTTTCGGTTCTACGAGCAGTACTTC

V: TRBV7-9
D: TRBD1
size: NA
J: TRBJ2-7
CDR3: CASSERTGGEQYF
DNA: TGTGCCAGCAGCGAACGGACAGGGGGCGAGCAGTACTTC

V: TRBV6-5
D: TRBD2
size: NA
J: TRBJ2-7
CDR3: CASSGLAGEQYF
DNA: TGTGCCAGCAGCGGACTAGCTGGAGAGCAGTACTTC

V: TRBV6-5
D: TRBD2
size: NA
J: TRBJ2-7
CDR3: CASSYSGGRASSEQYF
DNA: TGTGCCAGCAGTTACTCCGGGGGGAGGGCATCTTCCGAGCAGTACTTC

V: TRBV7-9
D: NA
size: NA
J: TRBJ2-7
CDR3: CASSLGRYEQYF
DNA: TGTGCCAGCAGCTTAGGTCGTTACGAGCAGTACTTC

V: TRBV18
D: NA
size: NA
J: TRBJ2-5
CDR3: CASSPTTLSKTETQYF
DNA: TGTGCCAGCTCACCAACGACCCTTAGTAAAACAGAGACCCAGTACTTC

V: TRBV28
D: NA
size: NA
J: TRBJ1-6
CDR3: CASSLSGSPLHF
DNA: TGTGCCAGCAGTTTATCAGGTTCACCCCTCCACTTT

V: TRBV5-4
D: NA
size: NA
J: TRBJ2-3
CDR3: CASRRDGAAQYF
DNA: TGTGCCAGCAGGAGAGACGGCGCTGCGCAGTATTTT

V: TRBV5-1
D: NA
size: NA
J: TRBJ1-1
CDR3: CASTLGQYTEAFF
DNA: TGCGCCAGCACCCTTGGACAGTACACTGAAGCTTTCTTT

V: TRBV9
D: NA
size: once
J: TRBJ2-7
CDR3: CASSVDGATGEQYF
DNA: TGTGCCAGCAGCGTAGACGGGGCTACGGGGGAGCAGTACTTC

V: TRBV7-7
D: TRBD2
size: NA
J: TRBJ2-2
CDR3: CASSSRLAGGLNTGELFF
DNA: TGTGCTAGCAGCTCCCGACTAGCGGGGGGATTGAACACCGGGGAGCTGTTTTTT

V: TRBV11-2
D: TRBD1
size: once
J: TRBJ1-3
CDR3: CASSLRTGRGGNTIYF
DNA: TGTGCCAGCAGCCTTCGGACAGGGAGAGGTGGAAACACCATATATTTT

V: TRBV7-8
D: TRBD1
size: NA
J: TRBJ2-3
CDR3: CASSSDRVGTDTQYF
DNA: TGTGCCAGCAGCTCAGACAGGGTTGGCACAGATACGCAGTATTTT

V: TRBV29-1
D: TRBD1
size: NA
J: TRBJ1-2
CDR3: CSVGGGQGVGYGYTF
DNA: TGCAGCGTGGGAGGGGGACAGGGAGTGGGCTATGGCTACACCTTC

V: TRBV19
D: NA
size: NA
J: TRBJ1-5
CDR3: CASSIGRDGNQPQHF
DNA: TGTGCCAGTAGTATAGGCAGGGATGGCAATCAGCCCCAGCATTTT

V: TRBV5-6
D: TRBD1
size: NA
J: TRBJ2-7
CDR3: CASSLRGTGVDEQYF
DNA: TGTGCCAGCAGCCTGAGAGGGACAGGGGTCGACGAGCAGTACTTC

V: TRBV23-1
D: NA
size: NA
J: TRBJ1-5
CDR3: CASSRPDRDSNQPQHF
DNA: TGCGCCAGCAGTCGACCGGACAGAGATAGCAATCAGCCCCAGCATTTT

V: TRBV5-1
D: TRBD2
size: NA
J: TRBJ2-7
CDR3: CASSSAPLGTSVSYEQYF
DNA: TGCGCCAGCAGCTCCGCCCCGCTCGGGACTAGCGTATCCTACGAGCAGTACTTC

V: TRBV5-4
D: TRBD1
size: NA
J: TRBJ2-3
CDR3: CASSSDRGRDTQYF
DNA: TGTGCCAGCAGCTCGGACAGGGGCCGAGATACGCAGTATTTT

V: TRBV5-6
D: NA
size: NA
J: TRBJ1-6
CDR3: CASSLESLFNSPLHF
DNA: TGTGCCAGCAGCTTGGAGTCTCTGTTTAATTCACCCCTCCACTTT

V: TRBV19
D: TRBD1
size: NA
J: TRBJ1-1
CDR3: CASSPEDRGLENTEAFF
DNA: TGTGCCAGTAGTCCGGAGGACAGGGGGCTTGAGAACACTGAAGCTTTCTTT

V: TRBV19
D: NA
size: NA
J: TRBJ2-5
CDR3: CASSPYLFQETQYF
DNA: TGTGCCAGTAGTCCGTACCTCTTCCAAGAGACCCAGTACTTC

V: TRBV18
D: NA
size: NA
J: TRBJ2-5
CDR3: CASSPGGGETQYF
DNA: TGTGCCAGCTCACCCGGCGGTGGAGAGACCCAGTACTTC

V: TRBV7-9
D: NA
size: NA
J: TRBJ1-1
CDR3: CASSHVEAFF
DNA: TGTGCCAGCAGCCACGTGGAGGCTTTCTTT

V: TRBV27
D: NA
size: NA
J: TRBJ1-6
CDR3: CASSDSIDYMSSYNSPLHF
DNA: TGTGCCAGCAGCGATTCAATCGATTACATGAGCTCCTATAATTCACCCCTCCACTTT

V: TRBV28
D: TRBD2
size: NA
J: TRBJ2-1
CDR3: CASSTWTSGGLYNEQFF
DNA: TGTGCCAGCAGTACCTGGACTAGCGGGGGGCTATACAATGAGCAGTTCTTC

V: TRBV18
D: NA
size: once
J: TRBJ2-1
CDR3: CASSPRLGSYNEQFF
DNA: TGTGCCAGCTCACCAAGATTGGGTTCTTACAATGAGCAGTTCTTC

V: TRBV7-2
D: TRBD1
size: NA
J: TRBJ1-2
CDR3: CASSLVVGGGVTYGYTF
DNA: TGTGCCAGCAGCTTAGTAGTAGGGGGCGGGGTTACTTATGGCTACACCTTC

V: TRBV6-5
D: TRBD1
size: NA
J: TRBJ2-7
CDR3: CASSYQGQGAGEQYF
DNA: TGTGCCAGCAGTTACCAAGGACAGGGGGCTGGTGAGCAGTACTTC

V: TRBV5-1
D: TRBD2
size: NA
J: TRBJ2-1
CDR3: CASSLGSGSGIYNEQFF
DNA: TGCGCCAGCAGCTTGGGATCGGGTAGCGGGATTTACAATGAGCAGTTCTTC

V: TRBV7-3
D: NA
size: NA
J: TRBJ1-6
CDR3: CASSLRGGGSPLHF
DNA: TGTGCCAGCAGCTTAAGAGGGGGAGGTTCACCCCTCCACTTT

V: TRBV6-1
D: NA
size: NA
J: TRBJ1-2
CDR3: CASSEPPRYGYTF
DNA: TGTGCCAGCAGTGAACCCCCACGCTATGGCTACACCTTC

V: TRBV7-6
D: TRBD2
size: NA
J: TRBJ2-3
CDR3: CASSLAPRGTSGFSDTQYF
DNA: TGTGCCAGCAGCTTAGCCCCTCGCGGGACTAGCGGGTTCTCAGATACGCAGTATTTT

V: TRBV18
D: NA
size: few
J: TRBJ1-5
CDR3: CASSHGGSGNQPQHF
DNA: TGTGCCAGCTCCCACGGAGGTTCGGGCAATCAGCCCCAGCATTTT

V: TRBV5-8
D: NA
size: NA
J: TRBJ1-2
CDR3: CASSFWDTGNYGYTF
DNA: TGTGCCAGCAGCTTTTGGGACACGGGTAACTATGGCTACACCTTC

V: TRBV2
D: TRBD1
size: NA
J: TRBJ2-3
CDR3: CASSARTGGSFGTQYF
DNA: TGTGCCAGCAGTGCCAGGACAGGGGGCTCGTTCGGTACGCAGTATTTT

V: TRBV2
D: TRBD1
size: NA
J: TRBJ1-1
CDR3: CASSERQGALTEAFF
DNA: TGTGCCAGCAGCGAGAGACAGGGGGCTTTGACTGAAGCTTTCTTT

V: TRBV30
D: NA
size: NA
J: TRBJ1-1
CDR3: CAWSVKLEAFF
DNA: TGTGCCTGGAGTGTTAAGCTTGAAGCTTTCTTT

V: TRBV6-1
D: TRBD2
size: NA
J: TRBJ2-7
CDR3: CASLTAAGVGYEQYF
DNA: TGTGCCAGCCTAACCGCCGCGGGGGTCGGGTACGAGCAGTACTTC